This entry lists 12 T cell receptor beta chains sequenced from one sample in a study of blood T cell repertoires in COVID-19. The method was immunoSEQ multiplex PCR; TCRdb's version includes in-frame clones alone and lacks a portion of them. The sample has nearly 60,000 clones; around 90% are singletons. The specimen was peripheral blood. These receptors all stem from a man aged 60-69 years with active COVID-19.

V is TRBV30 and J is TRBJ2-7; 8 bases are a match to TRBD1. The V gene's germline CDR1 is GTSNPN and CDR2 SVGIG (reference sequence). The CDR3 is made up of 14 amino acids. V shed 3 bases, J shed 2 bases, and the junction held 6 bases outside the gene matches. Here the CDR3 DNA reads TGTGCCTGGAGGAGACAGGGGAGTGCCTACGAGCAGTACTTC. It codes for CAWRRQGSAYEQYF. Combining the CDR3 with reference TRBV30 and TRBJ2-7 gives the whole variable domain SQTIHQWPATLVQPVGSPLSLECTVEGTSNPNLYWYRQAAGRGLQLLFYSVGIGQISSEVPQNLSASRPQDRQFILSSKKLLLSDSGFYLCAWRRQGSAYEQYFGPGTRLTVT.

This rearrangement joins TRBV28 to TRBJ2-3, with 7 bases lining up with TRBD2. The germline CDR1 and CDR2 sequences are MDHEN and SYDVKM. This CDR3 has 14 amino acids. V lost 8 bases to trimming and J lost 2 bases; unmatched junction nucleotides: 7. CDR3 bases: TGTGCCAGCTGGGAGGGGACTATCACAGATACGCAGTATTTT. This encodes CASWEGTITDTQYF.

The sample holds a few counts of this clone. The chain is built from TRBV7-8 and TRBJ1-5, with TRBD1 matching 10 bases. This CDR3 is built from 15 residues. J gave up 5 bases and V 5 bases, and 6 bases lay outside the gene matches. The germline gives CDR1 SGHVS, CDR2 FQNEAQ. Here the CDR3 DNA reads TGTGCCAGCAGCCGGGACAGGGGTTTGTATCAGCCCCAGCATTTT. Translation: CASSRDRGLYQPQHF.

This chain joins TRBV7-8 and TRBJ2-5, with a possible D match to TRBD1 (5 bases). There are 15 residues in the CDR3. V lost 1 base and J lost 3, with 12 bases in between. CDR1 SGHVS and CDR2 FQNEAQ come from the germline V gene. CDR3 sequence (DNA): TGTGCCAGCAGCTTAGACAGGCAGGGTGAAGAGACCCAGTACTTC. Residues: CASSLDRQGEETQYF.

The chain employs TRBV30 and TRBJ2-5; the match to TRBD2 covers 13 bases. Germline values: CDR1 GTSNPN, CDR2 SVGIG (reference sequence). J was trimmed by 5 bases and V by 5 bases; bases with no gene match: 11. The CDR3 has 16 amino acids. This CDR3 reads CAWHRRLAGGPETQYF. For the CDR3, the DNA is TGTGCCTGGCACCGCAGACTAGCGGGGGGTCCCGAGACCCAGTACTTC.

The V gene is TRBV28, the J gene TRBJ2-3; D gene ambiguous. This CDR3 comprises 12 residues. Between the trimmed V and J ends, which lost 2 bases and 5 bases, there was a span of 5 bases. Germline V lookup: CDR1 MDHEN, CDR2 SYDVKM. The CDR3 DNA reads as TGTGCCAGCAGTTTAATCCAAGATACGCAGTATTTT. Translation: CASSLIQDTQYF.

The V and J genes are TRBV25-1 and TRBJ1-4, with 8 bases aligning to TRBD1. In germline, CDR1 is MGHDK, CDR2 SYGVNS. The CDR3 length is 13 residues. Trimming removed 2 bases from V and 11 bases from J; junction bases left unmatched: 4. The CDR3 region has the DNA TGTGCCAGCAGTGAAATAGCAGGGGGCAAACTGTTTTTT. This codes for CASSEIAGGKLFF.

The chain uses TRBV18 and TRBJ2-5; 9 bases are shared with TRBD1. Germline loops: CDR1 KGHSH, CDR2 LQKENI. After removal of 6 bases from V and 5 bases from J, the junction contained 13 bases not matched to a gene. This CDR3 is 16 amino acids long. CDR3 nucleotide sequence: TGTGCCAGCTCCCGTGGTCCCGGGACAGGGACGGAGACCCAGTACTTC. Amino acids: CASSRGPGTGTETQYF.

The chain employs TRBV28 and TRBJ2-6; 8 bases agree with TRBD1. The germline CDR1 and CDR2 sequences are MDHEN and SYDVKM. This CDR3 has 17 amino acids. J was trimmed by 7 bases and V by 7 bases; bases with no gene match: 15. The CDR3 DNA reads TGTGCCAGCACCATATTCCGACAGGGGCTGGGAGCCAACGTCCTGACTTTC. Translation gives CASTIFRQGLGANVLTF.

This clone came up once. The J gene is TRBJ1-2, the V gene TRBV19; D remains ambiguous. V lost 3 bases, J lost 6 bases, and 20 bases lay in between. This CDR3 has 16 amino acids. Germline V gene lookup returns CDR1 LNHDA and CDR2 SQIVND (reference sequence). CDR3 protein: CASSIIITTGLNGYTF. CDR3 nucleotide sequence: TGTGCCAGTAGTATTATAATCACCACGGGTCTAAATGGCTACACCTTC. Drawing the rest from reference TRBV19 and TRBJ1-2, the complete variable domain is DGGITQSPKYLFRKEGQNVTLSCEQNLNHDAMYWYRQDPGQGLRLIYYSQIVNDFQKGDIAEGYSVSREKKESFPLTVTSAQKNPTAFYLCASSIIITTGLNGYTFGSGTRLTVV.

CDR3 residues: CASSLGRAGNTEAFF. CDR3 in DNA: TGTGCCAGCAGCCTCGGGAGGGCGGGGAACACTGAAGCTTTCTTT. The genes are TRBV3-1 (or the pseudogene TRBV3-2) and TRBJ1-1; D call uncertain. The CDR3 consists of 15 residues. Germline CDR1 reads LGHDT; CDR2 reads YNNKEL (reference sequence). V lost 4 bases and J 1 base, leaving 13 bases between the germline ends.

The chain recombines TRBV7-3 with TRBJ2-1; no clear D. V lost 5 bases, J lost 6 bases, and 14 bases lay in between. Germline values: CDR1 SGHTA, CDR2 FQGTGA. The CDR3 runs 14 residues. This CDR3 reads CASSPLLSRNEQFF. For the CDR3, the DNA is TGTGCCAGCAGCCCTCTATTGAGTCGCAATGAGCAGTTCTTC.